A selection of T cell receptor beta chains follows, all from one sample in a study of CD8+CD57+ T cells in acquired aplastic anemia. TCRdb re-analysed the reads in MiXCR, keeping a single row per CDR3 protein. The data contain 450,000 to 600,000 distinct CDR3 sequences, about a third of them singletons. The material sequenced was sorted CD4+, CD8+, or CD8+CD57+ T cells (not recorded which) from PBMCs. The receptors shown here come from a human donor with aplastic anemia. The CDR3 runs from the conserved cysteine through the conserved F or W. Fields, in order: D gene, clone size, V gene, J gene, CDR3 protein, CDR3 DNA. A D gene is named only where the DNA matches it firmly. Clone size is shown for a subset of rows, as once, few, many or a class of expanded clone.

D gene: TRBD2
clone size: few
V gene: TRBV6-1
J gene: TRBJ2-3
CDR3 protein: CASSEAVAGGTDTQYF
CDR3 DNA: TGTGCCAGCAGTGAAGCTGTAGCGGGAGGCACAGATACGCAGTATTTT

D gene: .
clone size: many
V gene: TRBV20-1
J gene: TRBJ1-2
CDR3 protein: CSARDRFEGYTF
CDR3 DNA: TGCAGTGCTAGAGATAGGTTCGAAGGCTACACCTTC

D gene: TRBD1
clone size: once
V gene: TRBV2
J gene: TRBJ1-2
CDR3 protein: CASRATGGYTF
CDR3 DNA: TGTGCCAGCAGGGCGACAGGGGGCTACACCTTC

D gene: .
clone size: .
V gene: TRBV20-1
J gene: TRBJ2-2
CDR3 protein: CSARRPPLGELFF
CDR3 DNA: TGCAGTGCTAGAAGACCTCCCCTCGGGGAGCTGTTTTTT

D gene: TRBD2
clone size: few
V gene: TRBV20-1
J gene: TRBJ2-3
CDR3 protein: CSAVRGSRSDTQYF
CDR3 DNA: TGCAGTGCTGTCCGCGGGAGCAGGTCAGATACGCAGTATTTT

D gene: .
clone size: .
V gene: TRBV6-5
J gene: TRBJ1-4
CDR3 protein: CASSYGLAPANEKLFF
CDR3 DNA: TGTGCCAGCAGTTACGGACTCGCCCCTGCTAATGAAAAACTGTTTTTT

D gene: .
clone size: many
V gene: TRBV19
J gene: TRBJ2-7
CDR3 protein: CASSIGTRSYEQYF
CDR3 DNA: TGTGCCAGTAGTATAGGAACCAGGTCCTACGAGCAGTACTTC

D gene: .
clone size: .
V gene: TRBV7-9
J gene: TRBJ1-1
CDR3 protein: CASSLWGGSTEAFF
CDR3 DNA: TGTGCCAGCAGCTTGTGGGGGGGTAGCACTGAAGCTTTCTTT

D gene: TRBD1
clone size: .
V gene: TRBV10-1
J gene: TRBJ1-1
CDR3 protein: CASSSGQGGQTEAFF
CDR3 DNA: TGCGCCAGCAGTTCGGGACAGGGGGGGCAAACTGAAGCTTTCTTT

D gene: TRBD1
clone size: .
V gene: TRBV3-1
J gene: TRBJ1-6
CDR3 protein: CASSQHRGSPLHF
CDR3 DNA: TGTGCCAGCAGCCAACACAGGGGCTCACCCCTCCACTTT

D gene: TRBD1
clone size: many
V gene: TRBV7-2
J gene: TRBJ2-7
CDR3 protein: CASSLGTGSYEQYF
CDR3 DNA: TGTGCCAGCAGCTTAGGGACAGGGAGCTACGAGCAGTACTTC

D gene: TRBD2
clone size: few
V gene: TRBV29-1
J gene: TRBJ2-1
CDR3 protein: CSAPGLDLGEQFF
CDR3 DNA: TGCAGCGCACCGGGACTAGATTTGGGTGAGCAGTTCTTC

D gene: .
clone size: once
V gene: TRBV27
J gene: TRBJ2-7
CDR3 protein: CASRRSLDEQYF
CDR3 DNA: TGTGCCAGCAGGCGAAGCTTGGACGAGCAGTACTTC

D gene: .
clone size: .
V gene: TRBV11-2
J gene: TRBJ1-1
CDR3 protein: CASSLDRRAEAFF
CDR3 DNA: TGTGCCAGCAGCTTAGATCGCAGGGCTGAAGCTTTCTTT

D gene: .
clone size: .
V gene: TRBV29-1
J gene: TRBJ1-2
CDR3 protein: CSVVVQGGYTF
CDR3 DNA: TGCAGCGTTGTGGTACAGGGTGGCTACACCTTC

D gene: .
clone size: many
V gene: TRBV14
J gene: TRBJ1-2
CDR3 protein: CASSQVRANYGYTF
CDR3 DNA: TGTGCCAGCAGCCAAGTGCGAGCTAACTATGGCTACACCTTC

D gene: .
clone size: many
V gene: TRBV7-3
J gene: TRBJ2-1
CDR3 protein: CASSLLHNEQFF
CDR3 DNA: TGTGCCAGCAGCTTGTTGCACAATGAGCAGTTCTTC

D gene: .
clone size: few
V gene: TRBV11-1
J gene: TRBJ2-3
CDR3 protein: CASSSDGAQTDTQYF
CDR3 DNA: TGTGCCAGCAGCTCGGACGGGGCGCAGACAGATACGCAGTATTTT

D gene: .
clone size: .
V gene: TRBV2
J gene: TRBJ1-2
CDR3 protein: CASSSPGVANYGYTF
CDR3 DNA: TGTGCCAGCAGTTCTCCAGGGGTAGCTAACTATGGCTACACCTTC

D gene: .
clone size: .
V gene: TRBV7-2
J gene: TRBJ1-2
CDR3 protein: CASSFTSANYGYTF
CDR3 DNA: TGTGCCAGCAGCTTCACGTCAGCTAACTATGGCTACACCTTC

D gene: .
clone size: many
V gene: TRBV2
J gene: TRBJ1-5
CDR3 protein: CASSVGQNQPQHF
CDR3 DNA: TGTGCCAGCAGTGTCGGGCAGAATCAGCCCCAGCATTTT

D gene: .
clone size: .
V gene: TRBV4-1
J gene: TRBJ1-1
CDR3 protein: CASSPGLPEAFF
CDR3 DNA: TGCGCCAGCAGCCCCGGGCTGCCTGAAGCTTTCTTT